What follows are 30 T cell receptor beta chains derived from one specimen sequenced in a study of Ad26.COV2.S vaccination and SARS-CoV-2 variants. Treatment noted: some 20 received Ad26.COV2.S at low or high dose, single or two shots; about 5 received placebo; per-sample allocation not given. The samples date from day 63 after the first vaccine or placebo injection. Using immunoSEQ multiplex PCR, the repertoire was profiled, and TCRdb retains in-frame clones only, with some absent. This table holds about 480,000 clones, roughly nine tenths found once. Sequenced material: peripheral blood, taken in a trial of Ad26.COV2.S vaccine versus placebo. The receptor source for this set is a person aged 18-60 years who received the Ad26.COV2.S COVID-19 vaccine or a placebo.

The chain couples TRBV27 to TRBJ2-1, with 9 bases fitting TRBD2. CDR1 MNHEY and CDR2 SMNVEV come from the germline V gene (reference sequence). This CDR3 comprises 21 residues. The J segment lost 1 base and the V segment lost 8 bases, leaving 24 bases of the junction unmatched. In DNA, the CDR3 is TGTGCCAGCCTCCCCTTCGTTCCCCAATCTCCGAGCGGGAGGTCCTACAATGAGCAGTTCTTC. It translates to CASLPFVPQSPSGRSYNEQFF.

DNA for the CDR3: TGTGCCAGCAGCCCGTCCGGACAGGGAATGAACGAGCAGTACTTC. Residues: CASSPSGQGMNEQYF. V usage is TRBV6-2 or TRBV6-3 and J usage is TRBJ2-7; TRBD1 aligns across 8 bases. J gave up 5 bases and V 6 bases, and 12 bases lay outside the gene matches. In germline, CDR1 is MNHEY, CDR2 SVGEGT. This CDR3 has 15 residues.

The V gene is TRBV12-3 or TRBV12-4, the J gene TRBJ1-2, with a weak D call TRBD1 (5 bases). V was pared by 5 bases and J by 7 bases, with 11 bases between. The CDR3 runs 12 residues. The CDR3 reads CASSPGVGGYTF. In nucleotides, the CDR3 is TGTGCCAGCAGTCCGGGGGTGGGTGGCTACACCTTC.

The CDR3 here is CASSPGLAGVSEQYF. CDR3 coding DNA: TGCGCCAGCAGTCCTGGACTAGCGGGAGTATCCGAGCAGTACTTC. The chain carries TRBV5-1 and TRBJ2-7; 13 bases are shared with TRBD2. The CDR3 sequence is 15 residues long. Germline CDR1 reads SGHRS; CDR2 reads YFSETQ. V shed 5 bases and J 6 bases; nucleotides not matched to a gene: 8.

V is TRBV7-6 and J is TRBJ2-7; 10 positions agree with TRBD2. There are 15 residues in the CDR3. The V gene's germline CDR1 is SGHVS and CDR2 FNYEAQ. V trimming: 5 bases; J trimming: 6 bases; junction bases outside the gene matches: 10. The CDR3 loop is CASSLSGRALGEQYF. The CDR3 DNA sequence: TGTGCCAGCAGCCTGAGCGGGAGGGCCCTCGGCGAGCAGTACTTC.

The chain carries TRBV28 and TRBJ1-2; no clear D. The germline CDR1 and CDR2 sequences are MDHEN and SYDVKM. The germline V and J ends were trimmed by 2 bases and 2 bases, with 9 bases remaining between them. The CDR3 contains 14 residues. In DNA, the CDR3 is TGTGCCAGCAGTTTAGGGGAGGCGAACTATGGCTACACCTTC. Residues: CASSLGEANYGYTF.

J is TRBJ2-3 and V is TRBV14; D is perhaps TRBD2 (5 bases). The CDR3 contains 15 residues. V was trimmed by 2 bases and J by 2 bases, leaving 11 bases between them. CDR1 is SGHDN and CDR2 is FVKESK in the germline V gene. This CDR3 is CASSQTLLVTDTQYF. The CDR3 DNA is TGTGCCAGCAGCCAAACTTTACTAGTCACAGATACGCAGTATTTT.

This chain joins TRBV5-8 and TRBJ2-2; TRBD2 agrees at 12 bases. CDR3 length: 18 amino acids. The ends lost 4 bases at V and 6 bases at J; junction bases unmatched: 13. Germline V gene data show CDR1 as SGHTS and CDR2 as YDEGEE. The CDR3 DNA reads as TGTGCCAGCAGCGCGGCCGGGACTAGCGGGTTCCTCGCCGGGGAGCTGTTTTTT. Translated: CASSAAGTSGFLAGELFF.

The chain recombines TRBV6-2 or TRBV6-3 with TRBJ1-5; D is possibly TRBD1 (6 bases). V dropped 4 bases and J dropped 3 bases, with 16 bases sitting between them. Germline assignment: CDR1 MNHEY and CDR2 SVGEGT. This CDR3 has 16 amino acids. The CDR3 loop is CASSSTGTRYNQPQHF. CDR3 bases: TGTGCCAGCAGTTCCACCGGGACACGATACAATCAGCCCCAGCATTTT.

V and J are TRBV29-1 and TRBJ1-2; D is unresolved. V lost 3 bases and J lost 4, with 3 bases in between. Germline CDR1 SQVTM, CDR2 ANQGSEA. This CDR3 region has 10 residues. The DNA for the CDR3 is TGCAGCGTTGACGGCTATGGCTACACCTTC. Protein: CSVDGYGYTF.

CDR3 loop: CASSLAGLTTEQYF. The CDR3 DNA is TGTGCCAGCAGTTTAGCGGGGCTAACGACCGAGCAGTACTTC. V usage is TRBV27 and J usage is TRBJ2-7; maybe TRBD2 (6 bases). Germline loops: CDR1 MNHEY, CDR2 SMNVEV (reference sequence). The CDR3 spans 14 residues. The V end lost 2 bases, the J end lost 6 bases, and 14 bases lay between the germline ends.

V usage is TRBV5-1 and J usage is TRBJ2-2; tentatively, D is TRBD1 or TRBD2 (5 bases each). The CDR3 is 15 residues long. The V end lost 0 bases, the J end lost 4 bases, and 10 bases lay between the germline ends. The germline V gene encodes CDR1 SGHRS and CDR2 YFSETQ. This chain's CDR3 is CASSLDEGRTGELFF. The DNA of the CDR3 is TGCGCCAGCAGCTTGGACGAGGGGCGCACCGGGGAGCTGTTTTTT.

The rearrangement uses TRBV18 and TRBJ1-2; D unresolved. CDR3 length: 13 amino acids. V dropped 2 bases and J dropped 1 base, with 5 bases sitting between them. The germline CDR1 and CDR2 sequences are KGHSH and LQKENI. The CDR3 region is CASSPGNNYGYTF. CDR3 in DNA: TGTGCCAGCTCACCAGGGAATAACTATGGCTACACCTTC.

This clone was seen just once. V usage is TRBV10-2 and J usage is TRBJ2-5, with D possibly called TRBD1 or TRBD2 (6 bases each). This CDR3 is built from 11 residues. Trimming left V 3 bases short and J 8 bases short, with 7 bases between. The germline V gene has CDR1 WSHSY and CDR2 SAAADI. The CDR3 DNA reads TGCGCCAGCAGTGACGGGGGCACCCAGTACTTC. Encoded protein: CASSDGGTQYF.

CDR3 loop: CASTGSYYGYTF. The CDR3 DNA is TGTGCCAGTACAGGGAGTTACTATGGCTACACCTTC. V is TRBV19 and J is TRBJ1-2; D is perhaps TRBD1 (5 bases). The V end lost 7 bases, the J end lost 3 bases, and 9 bases lay between the germline ends. The CDR3 runs to 12 residues. Germline CDR1 is LNHDA and CDR2 is SQIVND (reference sequence).

This clone was counted a single time. The gene calls are TRBV6-1 and TRBJ1-2, with 7 bases identical to TRBD1. The CDR3 has 14 amino acids. Germline-derived CDR1 and CDR2 are MNHNS and SASEGT. The ends lost 0 bases at V and 6 bases at J; junction bases unmatched: 4. For the CDR3, the DNA is TGTGCCAGCAGTGAAGCGGGGCAGGGGGATGGCTACACCTTC. Encoded protein: CASSEAGQGDGYTF.

The CDR3 region is CASRPPRRANTEAFF. CDR3 nucleotides: TGTGCAAGTCGCCCCCCAAGACGGGCGAACACTGAAGCTTTCTTT. The chain uses TRBV12-2 and TRBJ1-1. TRBV12-2 constitutes a pseudogene. The CDR3 spans 15 residues.

This clone was recorded only once. V usage is TRBV6-2 or TRBV6-3 and J usage is TRBJ1-2; D possibly corresponds to TRBD1 (6 bases). CDR3 size: 13 residues. The V gene's germline CDR1 is MNHEY and CDR2 SVGEGT. Between the trimmed V and J ends, which lost 4 bases and 9 bases, there was a span of 15 bases. The CDR3 protein is CASSSTGKTSYTF. CDR3 DNA sequence: TGTGCCAGCAGTTCTACAGGGAAGACGAGCTACACCTTC.

V gene TRBV5-5 combines with J gene TRBJ1-2; 9 nucleotides agree with TRBD1. The CDR3 spans 15 residues. J gave up 4 bases and V 3 bases, and 7 bases lay outside the gene matches. Per germline, CDR1 SGHKS and CDR2 YYEKEE (reference sequence). CDR3 nucleotide sequence: TGTGCCAGCAGCTCCTCCGGGACAGGGACCTATGGCTACACCTTC. Its protein product is CASSSSGTGTYGYTF.

There are a few counts of this clone. This chain connects TRBV4-2 to TRBJ1-2; D unclear. Trimming left V 4 bases short and J 5 bases short, with 14 bases between. There are 14 residues in the CDR3. The germline V gene has CDR1 LGHNA and CDR2 YNFKEQ. The CDR3 DNA follows: TGTGCCAGCAGCCTTGACCCGTCTGGGTATGGCTACACCTTC. Translation: CASSLDPSGYGYTF.

This clone has a single count. V and J are TRBV18 and TRBJ2-7, with 8 bases fitting TRBD2. Germline V lookup: CDR1 KGHSH, CDR2 LQKENI. CDR3 size: 13 residues. Germline trimming cut 6 bases from V and 5 bases from J; bases unmatched to any gene: 6. CDR3 sequence (DNA): TGTGCCAGCTCCCCCGGGACTAGTGACGAGCAGTACTTC. Its translation: CASSPGTSDEQYF.

The V gene is TRBV6-4, the J gene TRBJ1-1; 7 bases line up with TRBD1. The CDR3 runs to 17 residues. The germline V gene has CDR1 MRHNA and CDR2 SNTAGT. V lost 5 bases, J lost 3 bases, and 15 bases stayed unmatched. The CDR3: CASSPTGDRLRDTEAFF. The CDR3, as DNA: TGTGCCAGCAGTCCTACAGGGGATCGATTGCGGGACACTGAAGCTTTCTTT.

V and J are TRBV5-1 and TRBJ1-6; TRBD1 might be the D (6 bases). The germline V gene encodes CDR1 SGHRS and CDR2 YFSETQ. V was clipped by 0 bases and J by 6 bases, with 7 bases between them. The CDR3 has 14 amino acids. DNA of the CDR3: TGCGCCAGCAGCTTGGCACAGGGTAATTCACCCCTCCACTTT. Translating gives CASSLAQGNSPLHF.

The chain links TRBV6-5 to TRBJ2-6; D unresolved. Germline CDR1 reads MNHEY; CDR2 reads SVGAGI. V was cut by 6 bases and J by 3 bases, with 6 bases left in between. The CDR3 contains 13 residues. The CDR3 here is CASRLLGANVLTF. In DNA form, the CDR3 reads TGTGCCAGCAGGCTCCTTGGGGCCAACGTCCTGACTTTC.

This clone was recorded a few times. The V gene is TRBV10-3, the J gene TRBJ2-2; TRBD2 aligns across 8 bases. The trim removed 11 bases at V and 5 bases at J, leaving 16 bases unmatched. Germline assignment: CDR1 ENHRY and CDR2 SYGVKD. There are 16 residues in the CDR3. The CDR3 here is CAVLAATTKQTGELFF. The DNA of the CDR3 is TGTGCCGTACTAGCGGCTACTACGAAACAAACCGGGGAGCTGTTTTTT.

V gene TRBV28 combines with J gene TRBJ2-4; D gene ambiguous. Trimming stripped 1 base from V and 1 base from J, with 11 bases between. The CDR3 contains 16 residues. CDR1 is MDHEN, CDR2 SYDVKM, per germline. The CDR3 bases are TGTGCCAGCAGTTTATATTGGGGTTTGGCCAAAAACATTCAGTACTTC. Translated, it gives CASSLYWGLAKNIQYF.

This chain connects TRBV5-6 to TRBJ2-5, with D tentatively TRBD2 (5 bases). V dropped 0 bases and J dropped 5 bases, with 20 bases sitting between them. The CDR3 loop spans 17 amino acids. Germline CDR1 SGHDT, CDR2 YYEEEE. In DNA form, the CDR3 reads TGTGCCAGCAGCTTGGGCTCGGTCGGGGTTATAGGGGAGACCCAGTACTTC. Amino acids: CASSLGSVGVIGETQYF.

The genes are TRBV4-3 and TRBJ2-3; D might be TRBD1 (6 bases). The V end was cut by 0 bases, the J end by 2 bases, with 18 bases between. CDR1 and CDR2 (germline): LGHNA, YSLEER. The CDR3 has 18 amino acids. DNA for the CDR3: TGCGCCAGCAGCCAAGATAAGGCTAGCAGGGGCCACACAGATACGCAGTATTTT. This codes for CASSQDKASRGHTDTQYF.

In this sample, this clone turned up a few times. V usage is TRBV4-2 and J usage is TRBJ1-2; TRBD1 matches 7 bases. Germline values: CDR1 LGHNA, CDR2 YNFKEQ. V lost 0 bases and J lost 4; bases outside the gene matches: 8. This CDR3 is 16 amino acids long. For the CDR3, the DNA is TGTGCCAGCAGCCAAGACCTTGGGACAGCACTCTATGGCTACACCTTC. Amino acid sequence: CASSQDLGTALYGYTF.

V is TRBV19 and J is TRBJ1-4, with D unclear. This CDR3 region has 15 residues. V lost 5 bases and J lost 6, with 16 bases in between. Germline assignment: CDR1 LNHDA and CDR2 SQIVND (reference sequence). The CDR3 reads CASSSTPRTYEKLFF. As DNA, the CDR3 is TGTGCCAGTAGTTCGACACCGAGGACGTATGAAAAACTGTTTTTT.